The 31 T cell receptor beta chains in this list originate from one sample, sequenced in a study of shared clonotypes between healthy human individuals. Profiled with immunoSEQ multiplex PCR; TCRdb holds only in-frame clones, not every one. This table has around 480,000 clones, nearly 80% appearing once. The source material was PBMCs. These receptors were taken from a woman aged 40 to 50 in good health. Some clones in this sample may be carry-over from other donors' samples.

This rearrangement joins TRBV5-1 to TRBJ2-1, with TRBD2 matching over 10 bases. The CDR3 has 14 residues. Trimming took 4 bases from V and 8 from J; bases not matched to a gene: 6. From germline, CDR1 is SGHRS and CDR2 YFSETQ. This CDR3 is CASSPSGRDDEQFF. The CDR3 coding sequence is TGCGCCAGCAGCCCGAGCGGGAGGGATGATGAGCAGTTCTTC. The variable domain in full, with the rest retrieved from reference TRBV5-1 and TRBJ2-1, is KAGVTQTPRYLIKTRGQQVTLSCSPISGHRSVSWYQQTPGQGLQFLFEYFSETQRNKGNFPGRFSGRQFSNSRSEMNVSTLELGDSALYLCASSPSGRDDEQFFGPGTRLTVL.

The chain recombines TRBV29-1 with TRBJ2-1; TRBD1 is a possible D gene (5 bases). The CDR3 totals 15 residues. V lost 3 bases, J lost 3 bases, and 15 bases lay in between. CDR1 is SQVTM and CDR2 is ANQGSEA in the germline V gene. The CDR3 spells CSVEGRRQIYNEQFF. Written as DNA, the CDR3 is TGCAGCGTTGAGGGTCGGAGACAGATCTACAATGAGCAGTTCTTC.

This clone showed up many times. The sample has other DNA sequences that encode this CDR3 too. V is TRBV27 and J is TRBJ2-1, with 9 bases lining up with TRBD2. V was pared by 2 bases and J by 3 bases, with 8 bases of the junction left unmatched. The CDR3 consists of 17 residues. Germline V gene data show CDR1 as MNHEY and CDR2 as SMNVEV (reference sequence). The CDR3 loop is CASSLASGASIYNEQFF. The CDR3 region has the DNA TGTGCCAGCAGTTTAGCTAGCGGGGCCTCAATCTACAATGAGCAGTTCTTC.

V gene TRBV4-2 combines with J gene TRBJ2-1; D gene unclear. This CDR3 region has 16 residues. The germline CDR1 and CDR2 sequences are LGHNA and YNFKEQ. Trimming took 0 bases from V and 2 from J, leaving 11 bases between them. In nucleotides, the CDR3 is TGTGCCAGCAGCCAAGAATTAAGGTGGCCCTACAATGAGCAGTTCTTC. It specifies CASSQELRWPYNEQFF.

Here the CDR3 DNA reads TGTGCCAGCAGTTTGTACAGAAAAAAGTTCCATGAGCAGTTCTTC. This codes for CASSLYRKKFHEQFF. The genes are TRBV28 and TRBJ2-1; D is uncertain. V dropped 3 bases and J dropped 8 bases, with 17 bases sitting between them. Germline CDR1 and CDR2: MDHEN and SYDVKM. CDR3 length equals 15 residues. Complete variable domain (other parts from reference TRBV28 and TRBJ2-1): DVKVTQSSRYLVKRTGEKVFLECVQDMDHENMFWYRQDPGLGLRLIYFSYDVKMKEKGDIPEGYSVSREKKERFSLILESASTNQTSMYLCASSLYRKKFHEQFFGPGTRLTVL.

This chain links TRBV5-1 with TRBJ2-7, with D perhaps matching TRBD1 (5 bases). The CDR3 is made up of 13 amino acids. V was pared by 3 bases and J by 3 bases, with 10 bases between. In germline, CDR1 is SGHRS, CDR2 YFSETQ. CDR3 protein: CASSSDTYYEQYF. The DNA for the CDR3 is TGCGCCAGCAGCTCGGACACTTACTACGAGCAGTACTTC.

V and J are TRBV5-8 and TRBJ1-1; D not certain. Germline V gene data show CDR1 as SGHTS and CDR2 as YDEGEE. Trimming removed 3 bases at V and 0 bases at J, with 12 bases between. This CDR3 region has 15 residues. DNA for the CDR3: TGTGCCAGCAGCTGGGGTGGGCACATGAACACTGAAGCTTTCTTT. This translates into CASSWGGHMNTEAFF.

The genes are TRBV2 and TRBJ2-1; 13 bases align to TRBD2. V was pared by 6 bases and J by 8 bases, with 10 bases of the junction left unmatched. CDR3 size: 16 residues. Germline V gene data show CDR1 as SNHLY and CDR2 as FYNNEI. The CDR3 is CASRIGLAGVGDEQFF. In nucleotides, the CDR3 is TGTGCCAGCAGGATAGGACTAGCGGGAGTGGGGGATGAGCAGTTCTTC.

This clone was observed a single time. This chain connects TRBV28 to TRBJ2-7; D remains unclear. The germline V gene encodes CDR1 MDHEN and CDR2 SYDVKM. Trimming removed 2 bases at V and 1 base at J, with 15 bases between. The CDR3 spans 16 residues. The CDR3 region has the DNA TGTGCCAGCAGTTTAAGAGGTGGGCAAGGTTCCTACGAGCAGTACTTC. Translating gives CASSLRGGQGSYEQYF.

The gene calls are TRBV11-2 and TRBJ1-5; no reliable D call. Per the germline V gene, CDR1 is SGHAT and CDR2 is FQNNGV. The CDR3 has 17 residues. Trimming removed 5 bases at V and 3 bases at J, with 20 bases between. The CDR3 region has the DNA TGTGCCAGCAGCCCGAGAGGTGCCTGGGGTAACAATCAGCCCCAGCATTTT. Its translation: CASSPRGAWGNNQPQHF.

This rearrangement joins TRBV2 to TRBJ2-5; TRBD1 agrees at 8 bases. CDR1 and CDR2 (germline): SNHLY, FYNNEI. The V and J ends lost 7 bases and 4 bases, in that order; junction bases with no gene match: 8. The CDR3 spans 14 residues. CDR3 sequence: CASIGQGRGETQYF. The CDR3 DNA sequence: TGTGCCAGCATCGGACAGGGCAGGGGAGAGACCCAGTACTTC.

V is TRBV15 and J is TRBJ2-2; tentative D call: TRBD1 (6 bases). V shed 0 bases and J shed 6 bases, with 14 bases lying between them. In germline, CDR1 is LNHNV, CDR2 YYDKDF (reference sequence). The CDR3 has 16 residues. The CDR3 DNA is TGTGCCACCAGCAGAGATCTGGGGGCCGTGTCCGGGGAGCTGTTTTTT. Translating gives CATSRDLGAVSGELFF. The whole variable domain, filled in from reference TRBV15 and TRBJ2-2, reads DAMVIQNPRYQVTQFGKPVTLSCSQTLNHNVMYWYQQKSSQAPKLLFHYYDKDFNNEADTPDNFQSRRPNTSFCFLDIRSPGLGDTAMYLCATSRDLGAVSGELFFGEGSRLTVL.

This clone turned up a few times. CDR3 sequence (DNA): TGTGCCACCCGGGACAGGGGGCAACAGCCCCAGCATTTT. It yields the protein CATRDRGQQPQHF. The chain recombines TRBV2 with TRBJ1-5; 12 bases map to TRBD1. Germline V gene data show CDR1 as SNHLY and CDR2 as FYNNEI. J was trimmed by 7 bases and V by 10 bases; bases with no gene match: 5. CDR3 length: 13 residues.

The chain links TRBV15 to TRBJ1-5; D is possibly TRBD1 (5 bases). Trimming left V 1 base short and J 3 bases short, with 7 bases between. The CDR3 contains 14 residues. Germline CDR1 and CDR2: LNHNV and YYDKDF (reference sequence). The CDR3 here is CATSRGRDNQPQHF. CDR3 DNA: TGTGCCACCAGCAGAGGCAGGGACAATCAGCCCCAGCATTTT.

The V and J genes are TRBV18 and TRBJ1-2; a possible D gene is TRBD1 (5 bases). V was cut by 5 bases and J by 4 bases, with 11 bases left in between. CDR1 is KGHSH, CDR2 LQKENI, per germline. CDR3 length equals 13 residues. The CDR3 loop is CASSADGAYGYTF. CDR3 in DNA: TGTGCCAGCTCAGCTGATGGGGCCTATGGCTACACCTTC.

The CDR3 DNA reads as TGTGCCAGCAGCGCCAGTATGACAGGCTCTGGAAACACCATATATTTT. Translated: CASSASMTGSGNTIYF. The J gene is TRBJ1-3, the V gene TRBV9, with a tentative D call TRBD1 (6 bases). Germline-derived CDR1 and CDR2 are SGDLS and YYNGEE. The germline V and J ends were trimmed by 3 bases and 0 bases, with 13 bases remaining between them. This CDR3 spans 16 amino acids.

This chain joins TRBV6-6 and TRBJ2-5; D is unresolved. Trimming left V 6 bases short and J 1 base short, with 9 bases between. The CDR3 loop spans 13 amino acids. CDR1 is MNHNY, CDR2 SVGAGI, per germline (reference sequence). This CDR3 is CASSTGPQETQYF. The CDR3 nucleotides are TGTGCCAGCAGCACCGGGCCCCAAGAGACCCAGTACTTC.

As regards this clone: Other DNA sequences of this sample code for an identical CDR3. CDR3 residues: CAWSVGSYNSPLHF. The CDR3 bases are TGTGCCTGGAGTGTGGGCTCCTATAATTCACCCCTCCACTTT. The rearrangement joins TRBV30 to TRBJ1-6, with no clear D. CDR1 and CDR2 (germline): GTSNPN, SVGIG (reference sequence). This CDR3 contains 14 residues. Trimming removed 0 bases from V and 0 bases from J, with 3 bases in between.

This chain connects TRBV6-4 to TRBJ2-1; tentatively, D is TRBD1 or TRBD2 (5 bases each). V was trimmed by 6 bases and J by 5 bases, leaving 8 bases between them. The CDR3 is made up of 12 amino acids. Looked up from germline, CDR1 is MRHNA and CDR2 is SNTAGT. DNA for the CDR3: TGTGCCAGCAGGGGGACCAACAATGAGCAGTTCTTC. The encoded protein is CASRGTNNEQFF.

CDR3 sequence reads: CASSARTSGIEQFF. The DNA for the CDR3 is TGTGCCAGCAGCGCACGGACTAGCGGAATTGAGCAGTTCTTC. V and J are TRBV11-2 and TRBJ2-1; 10 positions agree with TRBD2. This CDR3 spans 14 amino acids. Germline trimming cut 5 bases from V and 9 bases from J; bases unmatched to any gene: 7. From germline, CDR1 is SGHAT and CDR2 FQNNGV.

This chain joins TRBV11-2 and TRBJ2-5, with 9 bases identical to TRBD1. Germline CDR1 SGHAT, CDR2 FQNNGV. This CDR3 spans 15 amino acids. V dropped 10 bases and J dropped 0; count of bases not matched to a gene: 9. CDR3 nucleotide sequence: TGTGCCACCCGGTCCGGGACAGGGTACCAAGAGACCCAGTACTTC. Translation: CATRSGTGYQETQYF.

The chain recombines TRBV6-1 with TRBJ1-2, with D unclear. V was shortened by 1 base and J by 8 bases, with 11 bases between the two germline ends. CDR3 size: 13 residues. The V gene's germline CDR1 is MNHNS and CDR2 SASEGT. CDR3 DNA: TGTGCCAGCAGTGAAGGAACCGCTAGGGGCTACACCTTC. This encodes CASSEGTARGYTF.

The V gene is TRBV5-1, the J gene TRBJ2-7, with a weak D call TRBD1 (5 bases). V was clipped by 4 bases and J by 2 bases, with 10 bases between them. There are 13 residues in the CDR3. Per the germline V gene, CDR1 is SGHRS and CDR2 is YFSETQ. Here the CDR3 DNA reads TGCGCCAGCAGCATTGACAGAGCCTACGAGCAGTACTTC. Its translation is CASSIDRAYEQYF.

The CDR3 protein is CASSSSTGVGNTIYF. CDR3 DNA: TGTGCCAGCAGCTCATCAACAGGGGTTGGAAACACCATATATTTT. The chain is built from TRBV11-3 and TRBJ1-3; TRBD1 matches at 7 bases. Germline trimming cut 4 bases from V and 3 bases from J; bases unmatched to any gene: 6. Germline CDR1 SGHNT, CDR2 YENEEA. This CDR3 spans 15 amino acids.

CDR3 protein: CASSLAVKNTEAFF. CDR3 bases: TGTGCCAGCAGCTTAGCGGTGAAGAACACTGAAGCTTTCTTT. The J gene is TRBJ1-1, the V gene TRBV11-1; D unclear. Deletions cut 0 bases from V and 1 base from J, with 6 bases between. Per germline, CDR1 SGHAT and CDR2 FQDESV (reference sequence). The CDR3 runs to 14 residues.

The V and J genes are TRBV6-6 and TRBJ1-1, with D maybe TRBD1 (6 bases). V was pared by 0 bases and J by 4 bases, with 12 bases between. CDR3 length: 15 residues. Germline CDR1 MNHNY, CDR2 SVGAGI (reference sequence). CDR3 bases: TGTGCCAGCAGTTACTCACCGGGGGCGATCACTGAAGCTTTCTTT. Encoded protein: CASSYSPGAITEAFF.

CDR3 sequence (DNA): TGTGCCAGTGGACAGGGTCGAGGCGAGCAGTACTTC. It specifies CASGQGRGEQYF. This rearrangement joins TRBV19 to TRBJ2-7; TRBD1 agrees at 8 bases. V lost 8 bases, J lost 6 bases, and 6 bases stayed unmatched. Germline CDR1 reads LNHDA; CDR2 reads SQIVND (reference sequence). The CDR3 is 12 amino acids.

The chain employs TRBV29-1 and TRBJ2-7; 13 nucleotides agree with TRBD2. Trimming took 4 bases from V and 3 from J; bases not matched to a gene: 3. The CDR3 is 14 residues long. In germline, CDR1 is SQVTM, CDR2 ANQGSEA. The CDR3, as DNA: TGCAGCGTTGTAGGACTAGCGGGAGTCTACGAGCAGTACTTC. This codes for CSVVGLAGVYEQYF.

Points on this clone: The conserved phenylalanine or tryptophan is not found at the CDR3 terminus, so this likely reflects a read error. The chain joins TRBV6-1 to TRBJ2-2; D remains unclear. Trimming removed 7 bases at V and 6 bases at J, with 12 bases between. The germline V gene encodes CDR1 MNHNS and CDR2 SASEGT. The CDR3 spans 13 residues. Written as DNA, the CDR3 is TGTGCCAGCACAAGAGTCTTCGCCGGGGAGCTGTTTGTT. Its translation: CASTRVFAGELFV.

The CDR3 is CASTPAGGYNEQFF. Here the CDR3 DNA reads TGTGCCAGCACCCCAGCGGGAGGGTACAATGAGCAGTTCTTC. J is TRBJ2-1 and V is TRBV9; TRBD2 aligns across 10 bases. Germline V gives CDR1 SGDLS, CDR2 YYNGEE. Trimming removed 6 bases from V and 4 bases from J; junction bases left unmatched: 4. The CDR3 covers 14 residues.

The chain has TRBV14 and TRBJ2-1, with 9 nucleotides matching TRBD1. CDR1 and CDR2 (germline): SGHDN, FVKESK. The CDR3 has 17 amino acids. The V gene end was trimmed by 4 bases and the J gene end by 4 bases; junction bases not matched to a gene: 11. The CDR3, as DNA: TGTGCCAGCAGCCGTCACACCGGGACAGGGATTTACAATGAGCAGTTCTTC. This sequence encodes CASSRHTGTGIYNEQFF. Complete variable domain (other parts from reference TRBV14 and TRBJ2-1): EAGVTQFPSHSVIEKGQTVTLRCDPISGHDNLYWYRRVMGKEIKFLLHFVKESKQDESGMPNNRFLAERTGGTYSTLKVQPAELEDSGVYFCASSRHTGTGIYNEQFFGPGTRLTVL.